The 32 T cell receptor beta chains in this list originate from one sample, sequenced in a study of cytomegalovirus exposure and HLA in healthy donors. This PCR relied on a set of 60 Vbeta primers and 13 Jbeta primers. Clones were sequenced by immunoSEQ multiplex PCR, and TCRdb holds only the in-frame ones, with some missing. The repertoire includes more than 90,000 clones, roughly 80% of them detected once, and about 8.3% sits in the top ten. Sequencing input: PBMCs. The source is a female donor in good health and CMV-seronegative.

This rearrangement joins TRBV19 to TRBJ1-2; D might be TRBD1 (5 bases). Trimming cost V 1 base and J 5 bases, with 14 bases left between them. Germline V gene data show CDR1 as LNHDA and CDR2 as SQIVND (reference sequence). This CDR3 comprises 15 residues. As DNA, the CDR3 is TGTGCCAGTAGTATAGGCCAGGGTATTGAGTATGGCTACACCTTC. Encoded protein: CASSIGQGIEYGYTF.

V and J are TRBV5-5 and TRBJ1-1; D may be TRBD1 (5 bases). Germline lookup yields CDR1 SGHKS and CDR2 YYEKEE (reference sequence). The CDR3 has 16 residues. V shed 0 bases and J shed 4 bases, with 16 bases lying between them. CDR3 residues: CASSLGGRAIGTEAFF. The CDR3 region has the DNA TGTGCCAGCAGCTTGGGGGGCAGGGCGATTGGCACTGAAGCTTTCTTT.

The chain links TRBV19 to TRBJ1-1; a possible D gene is TRBD1 (5 bases). The CDR3 is made up of 14 amino acids. Trimming stripped 3 bases from V and 4 bases from J, with 12 bases between. Germline V gene data show CDR1 as LNHDA and CDR2 as SQIVND (reference sequence). The CDR3 loop is CASSMGRFGTEAFF. In nucleotides, the CDR3 is TGTGCCAGTAGTATGGGGCGATTCGGCACTGAAGCTTTCTTT.

The CDR3 nucleotides read TGTGCCAGCACCGCGGTTGAAAAACTGTTTTTT. Its translation: CASTAVEKLFF. The chain has TRBV2 and TRBJ1-4; D unclear. Trimming took 7 bases from V and 7 from J, leaving 7 bases between them. The CDR3 sequence is 11 residues long. The germline V gene encodes CDR1 SNHLY and CDR2 FYNNEI.

This chain joins TRBV7-9 and TRBJ2-7, with TRBD2 matching 8 bases. Looked up from germline, CDR1 is SEHNR and CDR2 is FQNEAQ (reference sequence). CDR3 length: 16 amino acids. With 5 bases clipped from V and 2 bases from J, the junction kept 11 bases outside the gene matches. The CDR3 here is CASSVPTSGYPYEQYF. The CDR3, as DNA: TGTGCCAGCAGCGTGCCAACTAGCGGTTATCCCTACGAGCAGTACTTC.

The J gene is TRBJ2-6, the V gene TRBV30, with 7 bases aligning to TRBD1. Germline V lookup: CDR1 GTSNPN, CDR2 SVGIG (reference sequence). CDR3 length: 18 residues. J gave up 0 bases and V 2 bases, and 10 bases lay outside the gene matches. The chain's CDR3 is CAWSRPGQPFSGANVLTF. The CDR3 region has the DNA TGTGCCTGGAGTCGACCGGGACAGCCCTTCTCTGGGGCCAACGTCCTGACTTTC.

The V call is TRBV9, the J call TRBJ1-4; 9 bases map to TRBD1. The CDR3 totals 15 residues. Germline loops: CDR1 SGDLS, CDR2 YYNGEE. The V and J ends lost 3 bases and 5 bases, in that order; junction bases with no gene match: 5. The CDR3 protein is CASSGSGTGNEKLFF. The CDR3 nucleotides are TGTGCCAGCAGCGGATCCGGGACAGGGAATGAAAAACTGTTTTTT. The complete variable domain, with remaining parts taken from reference TRBV9 and TRBJ1-4, reads DSGVTQTPKHLITATGQRVTLRCSPRSGDLSVYWYQQSLDQGLQFLIQYYNGEERAKGNILERFSAQQFPDLHSELNLSSLELGDSALYFCASSGSGTGNEKLFFGSGTQLSVL.

The CDR3 protein is CASSETRPRDSPLHF. CDR3 in DNA: TGTGCCAGCAGTGAAACGAGGCCCCGGGATTCACCCCTCCACTTT. The V and J genes are TRBV25-1 and TRBJ1-6; no definite D call. From germline, CDR1 is MGHDK and CDR2 SYGVNS. CDR3 length equals 15 residues. Deletions cut 2 bases from V and 8 bases from J, with 13 bases between.

The chain links TRBV7-9 to TRBJ1-3; 7 bases align to TRBD1. This CDR3 contains 17 residues. J gave up 3 bases and V 0 bases, and 8 bases lay outside the gene matches. Per the germline V gene, CDR1 is SEHNR and CDR2 is FQNEAQ (reference sequence). CDR3 nucleotides: TGTGCCAGCAGCTTAGCGTCACTGAGGACAGGTGGAAACACCATATATTTT. It encodes CASSLASLRTGGNTIYF.

This clone was found once. This chain uses TRBV6-5 with TRBJ1-1; a possible D gene is TRBD1 (6 bases). Trimming pared 6 bases from V and 2 bases from J, leaving 7 bases between. In germline, CDR1 is MNHEY, CDR2 SVGAGI. The CDR3 totals 12 residues. The CDR3 region is CASRQGNTEAFF. The CDR3 DNA is TGTGCCAGCAGACAGGGCAACACTGAAGCTTTCTTT.

The chain is built from TRBV10-3 and TRBJ2-4; TRBD2 matches at 11 bases. V lost 3 bases, J lost 2 bases, and 18 bases stayed unmatched. Germline V gene data show CDR1 as ENHRY and CDR2 as SYGVKD. CDR3 length: 21 residues. CDR3 sequence (DNA): TGTGCCATCAGTGATCCTCTTCCACTAGCGGGGGATACGAACCCCAAAAACATTCAGTACTTC. Amino acid sequence: CAISDPLPLAGDTNPKNIQYF.

The table lists this clone with a count of one. One junction end disagrees with the germline gene, perhaps due to a read error. The CDR3 region is CASSPGGGDNEQFF. The CDR3 DNA reads TGTGCTAGCAGCCCGGGAGGGGGGGACAATGAGCAGTTCTTC. The chain carries TRBV7-7 and TRBJ2-1; TRBD2 aligns across 8 bases. Germline V gene data show CDR1 as SSHAT and CDR2 as FNYEAQ (reference sequence). The CDR3 runs 14 residues.

The J gene is TRBJ2-5, the V gene TRBV5-1; 9 bases align to TRBD2. Looked up from germline, CDR1 is SGHRS and CDR2 is YFSETQ. The length of the CDR3 is 16 residues. V dropped 0 bases and J dropped 5; count of bases not matched to a gene: 8. CDR3 bases: TGCGCCAGCAGCTTGGAAGATAGCGGGGGATGGGAGACCCAGTACTTC. This translates into CASSLEDSGGWETQYF.

This chain joins TRBV30 and TRBJ1-6, with no clear D. The CDR3 has 15 residues. Trimming removed 5 bases from V and 8 bases from J, with 19 bases in between. Germline V CDR1 and CDR2: GTSNPN, SVGIG (reference sequence). The CDR3 nucleotides are TGTGCCTGGGTCCAGCGGTTCTTGGTGGATTCACCCCTCCACTTT. Its translation: CAWVQRFLVDSPLHF.

The chain combines TRBV6-6 with TRBJ1-1, with 7 bases lining up with TRBD1. J lost 2 bases, V lost 4 bases, and 7 bases had no gene match. Germline CDR1 reads MNHNY; CDR2 reads SVGAGI (reference sequence). CDR3 length: 15 residues. CDR3 residues: CASSLSRQGNTEAFF. The CDR3 DNA reads as TGTGCCAGCAGTTTATCCCGACAGGGCAACACTGAAGCTTTCTTT.

The chain carries TRBV5-1 and TRBJ1-6; 7 nucleotides line up with TRBD1. Germline V CDR1 and CDR2: SGHRS, YFSETQ. The CDR3 consists of 17 residues. V lost 4 bases and J lost 7; bases outside the gene matches: 14. The CDR3 spells CASSLNLGTARNSPLHF. CDR3 sequence (DNA): TGCGCCAGCAGCCTGAACCTTGGGACAGCTAGGAATTCACCCCTCCACTTT.

This chain uses TRBV10-3 with TRBJ2-1, with 12 positions matching TRBD2. V trimming: 0 bases; J trimming: 7 bases; junction bases outside the gene matches: 7. Germline CDR1 ENHRY, CDR2 SYGVKD. This CDR3 is 17 amino acids long. CDR3 residues: CAISESLAGGRRNEQFF. The CDR3 coding sequence is TGTGCCATCAGTGAGTCGCTAGCGGGGGGGCGTAGAAATGAGCAGTTCTTC.

The sample holds one count of this clone. V usage is TRBV19 and J usage is TRBJ1-6; no definite D call. The V end was cut by 3 bases, the J end by 6 bases, with 12 bases between. Germline V gene sequence: CDR1 LNHDA, CDR2 SQIVND (reference sequence). The CDR3 is 15 amino acids. The DNA for the CDR3 is TGTGCCAGTAGTATCCAAACAGACCCTAATTCACCCCTCCACTTT. This gives the protein CASSIQTDPNSPLHF.

This clone was seen once. The CDR3 protein is CASSGSGDWDEQFF. The CDR3 DNA reads TGTGCCAGCAGCGGGTCAGGGGATTGGGATGAGCAGTTCTTC. The rearrangement joins TRBV9 to TRBJ2-1; the D gene is possibly TRBD1 (6 bases). Trimming stripped 3 bases from V and 8 bases from J, with 15 bases between. Germline loops: CDR1 SGDLS, CDR2 YYNGEE. The CDR3 covers 14 residues. The entire variable domain, with the rest obtained from reference TRBV9 and TRBJ2-1, is as follows: DSGVTQTPKHLITATGQRVTLRCSPRSGDLSVYWYQQSLDQGLQFLIQYYNGEERAKGNILERFSAQQFPDLHSELNLSSLELGDSALYFCASSGSGDWDEQFFGPGTRLTVL.

This clone was found a few times. This chain's CDR3 is CAWTGLAGAGSDTQYF. In DNA, the CDR3 is TGTGCCTGGACGGGACTAGCGGGAGCCGGGTCAGATACGCAGTATTTT. V gene TRBV30 combines with J gene TRBJ2-3, with 14 bases lining up with TRBD2. The CDR3 totals 16 residues. From germline, CDR1 is GTSNPN and CDR2 SVGIG (reference sequence). The trim removed 4 bases at V and 4 bases at J, leaving 7 bases unmatched.

The chain is built from TRBV27 and TRBJ1-1; TRBD1 matches at 9 bases. Germline CDR1 reads MNHEY; CDR2 reads SMNVEV (reference sequence). The CDR3 totals 14 residues. V was pared by 2 bases and J by 5 bases, with 3 bases of the junction left unmatched. CDR3 in amino acids: CASSLGTGWTEAFF. In DNA form, the CDR3 reads TGTGCCAGCAGTTTAGGGACAGGGTGGACTGAAGCTTTCTTT.

With respect to this clone: The sample has other DNA sequences that encode this CDR3 too. The rearrangement links TRBV5-1 to TRBJ1-5; D is unresolved. The length of the CDR3 is 14 residues. V was clipped by 0 bases and J by 3 bases, with 7 bases between them. Germline values: CDR1 SGHRS, CDR2 YFSETQ. CDR3 region: CASSLDSTNQPQHF. The CDR3 DNA sequence: TGCGCCAGCAGCTTGGACAGCACCAATCAGCCCCAGCATTTT.

This chain links TRBV28 with TRBJ2-3; possibly TRBD2 for D (6 bases). CDR3 size: 18 residues. Per germline, CDR1 MDHEN and CDR2 SYDVKM. Trimming cost V 6 bases and J 3 bases, with 25 bases left between them. CDR3 bases: TGTGCCAGCAGGACGGGGGAGTTGACCCCGCAGCAAACAGATACGCAGTATTTT. It specifies CASRTGELTPQQTDTQYF.

The DNA of the CDR3 is TGTGCCAGCAGGCGGACTAGCGATTCCTACGAGCAGTACTTC. Translating it yields CASRRTSDSYEQYF. The rearrangement joins TRBV7-3 to TRBJ2-7; TRBD2 matches 9 bases. The CDR3 length is 14 residues. J lost 1 base, V lost 6 bases, and 4 bases had no gene match. Germline CDR1 reads SGHTA; CDR2 reads FQGTGA.

The V and J genes are TRBV5-1 and TRBJ2-1; 9 bases align to TRBD2. There are 15 residues in the CDR3. Germline CDR1 and CDR2: SGHRS and YFSETQ. V shed 4 bases, J shed 6 bases, and the junction held 8 bases outside the gene matches. This chain's CDR3 is CASSGLGGGANEQFF. The CDR3 coding sequence is TGCGCCAGCAGCGGCCTCGGCGGGGGGGCCAATGAGCAGTTCTTC.

This clone occurred a few times. The genes are TRBV6-1 and TRBJ2-7; perhaps TRBD1 as D (6 bases). V was clipped by 7 bases and J by 9 bases, with 22 bases between them. CDR1 is MNHNS, CDR2 SASEGT, per germline. The CDR3 length is 14 residues. CDR3: CASMLITGSPGQYF. CDR3 in DNA: TGTGCCAGCATGCTCATTACAGGGAGCCCGGGGCAGTACTTC.

This chain joins TRBV27 and TRBJ1-5; 9 nucleotides line up with TRBD1. CDR3 size: 15 residues. The germline gives CDR1 MNHEY, CDR2 SMNVEV (reference sequence). V lost 9 bases and J lost 5; bases outside the gene matches: 11. The CDR3 sequence is CASGLWTGADQPQHF. The CDR3 DNA is TGTGCCAGTGGACTGTGGACAGGGGCGGATCAGCCCCAGCATTTT.

The J gene is TRBJ1-1, the V gene TRBV4-1; TRBD1 agrees at 7 bases. This CDR3 comprises 14 residues. The germline CDR1 and CDR2 sequences are MGHRA and YSYEKL. J lost 8 bases, V lost 0 bases, and 6 bases had no gene match. The CDR3 here is CASSQDSGTAEAFF. The CDR3, as DNA: TGCGCCAGCAGCCAAGATTCTGGGACAGCCGAAGCTTTCTTT.

The V gene is TRBV19, the J gene TRBJ1-5; the D is unclear. The CDR3 sequence is 12 residues long. Trimming left V 3 bases short and J 8 bases short, with 8 bases between. Germline values: CDR1 LNHDA, CDR2 SQIVND (reference sequence). CDR3 protein: CASSILAKPQHF. The CDR3 nucleotides read TGTGCCAGTAGTATTCTCGCGAAGCCCCAGCATTTT.

The chain carries TRBV6-5 and TRBJ2-1, with 9 nucleotides matching TRBD2. Trimming cost V 6 bases and J 5 bases; bases outside gene matches: 8. This CDR3 comprises 15 residues. CDR1 and CDR2 (germline): MNHEY, SVGAGI. The CDR3 coding sequence is TGTGCCAGCAGCGAGGGCGGGAGGGCTAACAATGAGCAGTTCTTC. This codes for CASSEGGRANNEQFF.

The rearrangement links TRBV29-1 to TRBJ1-5, with TRBD1 identical over 7 bases. The germline V gene encodes CDR1 SQVTM and CDR2 ANQGSEA. The CDR3 consists of 16 residues. J was trimmed by 2 bases and V by 8 bases; bases with no gene match: 15. The DNA of the CDR3 is TGCAGCCCAGAGGGGGCCCGGCCGGTGGGCAATCAGCCCCAGCATTTT. It encodes CSPEGARPVGNQPQHF.

Details on this clone: Other DNA variants within this sample encode the same CDR3. This chain links TRBV19 with TRBJ1-2; D is possibly TRBD1 (5 bases). V was cut by 3 bases and J by 3 bases, with 11 bases left in between. From germline, CDR1 is LNHDA and CDR2 SQIVND (reference sequence). The CDR3 spans 14 residues. CDR3 sequence reads: CASSIGGGDYGYTF. The CDR3 DNA is TGTGCCAGTAGTATCGGCGGGGGGGACTATGGCTACACCTTC.